The text below deals with one TCR beta chain. This sample was included in a study of blood T cell repertoires in COVID-19. Study summary: PBMCs, B-cell-depleted T cells, or T cells were the source of the cDNA or gDNA that made up the material.

The J segment lost 7 bases and the V segment lost 0 bases, leaving 9 bases of the junction unmatched. CDR1 and CDR2 (germline): LGHDT, YNNKEL (reference sequence). CDR3 length equals 15 residues. Clones were read by immunoSEQ multiplex PCR, and TCRdb kept only the in-frame ones, dropping some. The data contain about 150,000 clones, over 70% of them singletons. The clonotype comes from a man over 45 with active COVID-19. Sequencing was done on a sample of peripheral blood. The gene calls are TRBV3-1 (or the pseudogene TRBV3-2) and TRBJ2-7, with 7 bases aligning to TRBD1. The CDR3 reads CASSQDQNRGREQYF. CDR3 bases: TGTGCCAGCAGCCAAGATCAGAACAGGGGTCGGGAGCAGTACTTC.